This T cell receptor beta chain was sequenced in a study of T cell responses to AZD1222 COVID-19 vaccine. Study conclusions and caveats: The study found vaccine-associated CD4 TCRs spanning spike, dominant at 160-218 and 743-854. Nearly half of spike-specific TCRs reportedly target variant regions that are unmutated in the B.1.351 and B.1.1.7 variants. Elevations in Spike-specific TCR breadth and depth followed administration of two AZD1222 doses.

Recipients boosted at about 4 weeks or about 12 weeks are pooled. Worth noting for this clone: Its antigen is currently unknown.

CDR3 size: 14 residues. With 2 bases removed from V and 2 bases from J, the gap between germline ends came to 10 bases. The germline V gene encodes CDR1 SGHTA and CDR2 FQGNSA. TCRdb's table, derived via immunoSEQ multiplex PCR, lists solely in-frame clones and lacks some. The sample contains some 150,000 clones, approximately 91% of which appear only once. The origin of this receptor is an adult who received the AZD1222 COVID-19 vaccine. J is TRBJ2-7 and V is TRBV7-2, with no clear D. Here the sequenced sample was peripheral blood, taken 28 days after the second AZD1222 dose. The CDR3, as DNA: TGTGCCAGCAGCTTATATCCTGCCCCCTACGAGCAGTACTTC. It translates to CASSLYPAPYEQYF. Combining the CDR3 with reference TRBV7-2 and TRBJ2-7 gives the whole variable domain GAGVSQSPSNKVTEKGKDVELRCDPISGHTALYWYRQSLGQGLEFLIYFQGNSAPDKSGLPSDRFSAERTGGSVSTLTIQRTQQEDSAVYLCASSLYPAPYEQYFGPGTRLTVT.